This TCR beta chain emerged from a study of tumor and adjacent non-tumor tissue in lung cancer. In the study overall: Histology: about 13 adenocarcinoma, 2 squamous cell carcinoma, 1 small cell lung cancer.

This CDR3 comprises 14 residues. Germline V gene data show CDR1 as SGHAT and CDR2 as FQNNGV. Overall study findings and caveats: In normal lung, the top 100 clones were significantly more dominant than in tumor. Significantly higher TCR diversity was found in tumor than normal lung.

RNA was extracted from bulk tissue without any cell sorting. Concerning this clonotype: Its matching antigen is unknown.

Three rounds of nested PCR, following a modified ARM-PCR protocol, produced the TCRbeta library. TCRdb ran MiXCR on the multiplex PCR reads and lists one entry per CDR3 protein. The data contain about 200,000 distinct CDR3 sequences, about 71% of them singletons. The sequence came from a man aged 60 to 75 with non-small cell lung cancer. This rearrangement joins TRBV11-2 to TRBJ1-1, with a possible D match to TRBD1 (6 bases). Sequences were obtained from lung tumor tissue. The DNA for the CDR3 is TGTGCTAGCTGCATATCTCAGGGGAGGACTGAAGCTTTCTTT. It yields the protein CASCISQGRTEAFF.